Listed here are 13 T cell receptor beta chains from one sample, sequenced in a study of blood T cell repertoires in COVID-19. Here immunoSEQ multiplex PCR was the method, and the copy in TCRdb shows in-frame clones only, minus some. The data hold fewer than 20,000 clones, with 85% to 95% observed a single time. The sample comprised peripheral blood. The receptor source for this set is a woman aged 45-65 years with active COVID-19.

The gene calls are TRBV29-1 and TRBJ1-1; 7 bases align to TRBD1. Germline CDR1 SQVTM, CDR2 ANQGSEA. Trimming removed 6 bases from V and 3 bases from J; junction bases left unmatched: 7. The CDR3 loop spans 13 amino acids. DNA for the CDR3: TGCAGCGTAGCGACAGGGATGTACACTGAAGCTTTCTTT. Its protein product is CSVATGMYTEAFF.

This clone was observed a few times. The rearrangement uses TRBV21-1 and TRBJ2-1; the D segment call TRBD2 is taken from the table without a DNA check. TRBV21-1 is described as a pseudogene. This CDR3 has 13 residues. Written as DNA, the CDR3 is TGTGCCAGCAGCAAAGTGAGCGGGGGTGAGCAGTTCTTC. Translated, it gives CASSKVSGGEQFF.

The chain carries TRBV5-1 and TRBJ1-4; TRBD1 matches at 7 bases. Per germline, CDR1 SGHRS and CDR2 YFSETQ. The CDR3 spans 14 residues. Germline trimming cut 4 bases from V and 3 bases from J; bases unmatched to any gene: 3. CDR3 nucleotide sequence: TGCGCCAGCAGCCTACAGGGGTCTAATGAAAAACTGTTTTTT. Protein product: CASSLQGSNEKLFF.

This clone has only one observation. The CDR3 coding sequence is TGTGCCAGCAGTTATCAGAGCGGGAGCACAGATACGCAGTATTTT. Translating it yields CASSYQSGSTDTQYF. V and J are TRBV6-5 and TRBJ2-3; D possibly corresponds to TRBD2 (6 bases). The CDR3 has 15 residues. V lost 3 bases, J lost 0 bases, and 10 bases lay in between. Germline V gene lookup returns CDR1 MNHEY and CDR2 SVGAGI.

The chain is built from TRBV7-3 and TRBJ2-6; possible D gene TRBD1, 5 bases. This CDR3 is 16 amino acids long. Trimming cost V 2 bases and J 0 bases, with 8 bases left between them. Germline-derived CDR1 and CDR2 are SGHTA and FQGTGA. CDR3 coding DNA: TGTGCCAGCAGCTTAGCAGACAGCTCTGGGGCCAACGTCCTGACTTTC. Its protein is CASSLADSSGANVLTF.

In DNA, the CDR3 is TGTGCCAGCAGTTTAGGCGATCTGACAGGCGCCTACGAGCAGTACTTC. It is translated as CASSLGDLTGAYEQYF. The chain is built from TRBV27 and TRBJ2-7; D is perhaps TRBD1 (6 bases). Germline CDR1 is MNHEY and CDR2 is SMNVEV (reference sequence). There are 16 residues in the CDR3. Trimming pared 2 bases from V and 2 bases from J, leaving 16 bases between.

The chain couples TRBV2 to TRBJ2-5, with D maybe TRBD2 (5 bases). Germline CDR1 SNHLY, CDR2 FYNNEI. V was cut by 4 bases and J by 0 bases, with 6 bases left in between. The CDR3 extends over 13 amino acids. This CDR3 is CASSAGYQETQYF. The CDR3 nucleotides are TGTGCCAGCAGTGCGGGGTACCAAGAGACCCAGTACTTC. Filled out from reference TRBV2 and TRBJ2-5, the complete variable domain reads EPEVTQTPSHQVTQMGQEVILRCVPISNHLYFYWYRQILGQKVEFLVSFYNNEISEKSEIFDDQFSVERPDGSNFTLKIRSTKLEDSAMYFCASSAGYQETQYFGPGTRLLVL.

J is TRBJ2-5 and V is TRBV27; a possible D gene is TRBD2 (5 bases). The V gene's germline CDR1 is MNHEY and CDR2 SMNVEV (reference sequence). The CDR3 consists of 15 residues. The ends were cut back, 1 base at V and 2 bases at J, with 11 bases in the middle. CDR3 protein: CASSLFAGGQETQYF. The CDR3 bases are TGTGCCAGCAGTTTATTTGCGGGTGGGCAAGAGACCCAGTACTTC.

The genes are TRBV4-1 and TRBJ1-1, with D uncertain. CDR1 and CDR2 from the germline V gene are MGHRA and YSYEKL. The CDR3 runs 14 residues. Deletions cut 0 bases from V and 1 base from J, with 6 bases between. As DNA, the CDR3 is TGCGCCAGCAGCCAAGAGGGAGGGAACACTGAAGCTTTCTTT. Its protein product is CASSQEGGNTEAFF.

This chain connects TRBV29-1 to TRBJ2-2, with 8 bases fitting TRBD2. The length of the CDR3 is 14 residues. The ends lost 2 bases at V and 4 bases at J; junction bases unmatched: 3. From germline, CDR1 is SQVTM and CDR2 ANQGSEA. CDR3 protein: CSVELGRGTGELFF. CDR3 coding DNA: TGCAGCGTTGAACTCGGGAGGGGCACCGGGGAGCTGTTTTTT.

This chain connects TRBV30 to TRBJ2-2; 9 positions agree with TRBD1. Germline V lookup: CDR1 GTSNPN, CDR2 SVGIG (reference sequence). J gave up 7 bases and V 4 bases, and 4 bases lay outside the gene matches. This CDR3 region has 13 residues. The CDR3 protein is CAWNTGGDGELFF. The CDR3 DNA reads TGTGCCTGGAATACAGGGGGCGACGGGGAGCTGTTTTTT.

This clone appeared once. This rearrangement joins TRBV2 to TRBJ1-1; the match to TRBD1 covers 7 bases. The CDR3 totals 14 residues. Germline lookup yields CDR1 SNHLY and CDR2 FYNNEI. With V trimmed by 5 bases and J by 1 base, 4 bases remained unmatched. CDR3 region: CASSLQGGNTEAFF. CDR3 in DNA: TGTGCCAGCAGTCTTCAGGGGGGGAACACTGAAGCTTTCTTT.

The chain joins TRBV4-1 to TRBJ2-5, with 7 bases matching TRBD2. The CDR3 spans 15 residues. J gave up 5 bases and V 2 bases, and 8 bases lay outside the gene matches. CDR1 is MGHRA and CDR2 is YSYEKL in the germline V gene. This CDR3 is CASSQIGGRGETQYF. In DNA, the CDR3 is TGCGCCAGCAGCCAAATCGGCGGGCGGGGGGAGACCCAGTACTTC.